The rows below give T cell receptor beta chains drawn from one sample of a study of PD-1 blockade in classical Hodgkin lymphoma. This table comes from immunoSEQ multiplex PCR, and its TCRdb copy is limited to in-frame clones, with some not included. The data show roughly 60,000 clones, more than 75% seen once. Sequences were derived from peripheral blood mononuclear cells (PBMCs), sampled before the second cycle of nivolumab. Receptors were obtained from a human donor with classical Hodgkin lymphoma. Both conserved end residues are part of each CDR3. A D gene is named only where the DNA matches it firmly. Clone size appears in some rows only: once, few, many, or a class for an expanded clone.

NA TRBJ2-1 TRBD2 TRBV28 16 CASSHRAAGGKNEQFF TGTGCCAGCAGTCACCGGGCGGCGGGGGGGAAAAATGAGCAGTTCTTC
NA TRBJ1-6 NA TRBV7-8 16 CASSLAPGVVNSPLHF TGTGCCAGCAGCTTAGCGCCAGGGGTGGTTAATTCACCCCTCCACTTT
NA TRBJ2-3 NA TRBV10-3 12 CAIGGGGDTQYF TGTGCCATCGGGGGTGGCGGGGATACGCAGTATTTT
NA TRBJ1-5 TRBD1 TRBV30 15 CAWDPTGYSNQPQHF TGTGCCTGGGACCCGACAGGGTATAGCAATCAGCCCCAGCATTTT
NA TRBJ2-2 NA TRBV28 15 CASSPGGQNTGELFF TGTGCCAGCAGCCCTGGGGGTCAAAACACCGGGGAGCTGTTTTTT
NA TRBJ1-2 NA TRBV7-9 14 CASTLVGANYGYTF TGTGCCAGCACCCTTGTCGGGGCTAACTATGGCTACACCTTC
NA TRBJ2-1 NA TRBV10-3 18 CAISEFPFSARSYNEQFF TGTGCCATCAGTGAGTTCCCCTTCAGCGCCCGTTCCTACAATGAGCAGTTCTTC
NA TRBJ2-3 NA TRBV7-9 14 CATHELGGTDTQYF TGTGCCACCCACGAGTTGGGGGGCACAGATACGCAGTATTTT
NA TRBJ2-1 NA TRBV10-1 13 CASSEQVGNEQFF TGCGCCAGCAGTGAGCAAGTGGGGAATGAGCAGTTCTTC
NA TRBJ1-2 NA TRBV28 14 CASRDVGLNYGYTF TGTGCCAGCCGGGATGTAGGTCTTAACTATGGCTACACCTTC
few TRBJ1-5 NA TRBV6-5 13 CASSYSTGQPQHF TGTGCCAGCAGTTACTCGACCGGGCAGCCCCAGCATTTT
NA TRBJ1-6 TRBD1 TRBV19 15 CASNLPGQWNSPLHF TGTGCCAGTAACCTCCCGGGACAGTGGAATTCACCCCTCCACTTT